The following is a TCR beta chain sequence with its context. TCRdb's copy holds only in-frame clones and misses some; the assay was immunoSEQ multiplex PCR. The table has more than 55,000 clones, around nine tenths seen once. CDR3 length: 16 residues. CDR1 is KGHSH, CDR2 LQKENI, per germline. J gave up 7 bases and V 5 bases, and 11 bases lay outside the gene matches. The data are from a study of T cell changes during pregnancy in multiple sclerosis. The specimen comprised peripheral blood, sampled in the third trimester of pregnancy. This clonotype was sampled from a female donor with multiple sclerosis, enrolled in a pregnancy study. This sequence joins TRBV18 and TRBJ1-5; 10 nucleotides line up with TRBD1. In DNA, the CDR3 is TGTGCCAGCTCATCCACGACAGGGGGCCAGGGGCAGCCCCAGCATTTT. Encoded protein: CASSSTTGGQGQPQHF. The variable domain in full, completed from reference TRBV18 and TRBJ1-5, reads NAGVMQNPRHLVRRRGQEARLRCSPMKGHSHVYWYRQLPEEGLKFMVYLQKENIIDESGMPKERFSAEFPKEGPSILRIQQVVRGDSAAYFCASSSTTGGQGQPQHFGDGTRLSIL.